Included here is one T cell receptor (beta chain) sequence, with context. Its antigen remains unidentified. The data belong to a study of T cells after yellow fever vaccination. Whole-study context: With SMART-Seq v4 Ultra Low Input, the fractions containing low cell numbers were prepared. Study-wide results and caveats: The secondary response peaked faster, at day 5 versus 15, but was weaker. A minor fraction of clonotypes spanned both CD4 and CD8 compartments.

V shed 3 bases and J shed 3 bases, with 13 bases lying between them. Germline lookup yields CDR1 LNHDA and CDR2 SQIVND (reference sequence). The CDR3 is 15 amino acids. MiXCR, run by TCRdb on the 5' RACE reads, gives a single entry per CDR3 protein. The repertoire holds 50,000 to 75,000 distinct CDR3 sequences, approximately 7% seen once, with 40% to 45% in the top ten. V is TRBV19 and J is TRBJ2-3; either TRBD1 or TRBD2 may fit D (6 bases each). The TCR comes from a man aged 18 to 29 who received the YFV17D yellow fever vaccine. Sequencing was performed on CD8+ T cells sorted from PBMCs, taken on the day of the first yellow fever vaccination. The CDR3 DNA is TGTGCCAGTAGTATCGGTCCGGGGGCGACAGATACGCAGTATTTT. The encoded protein is CASSIGPGATDTQYF.